This passage covers 25 T cell receptor beta chains from one sample sequenced in a study of high-grade serous ovarian cancer treatment subgroups. Assay used: immunoSEQ multiplex PCR; TCRdb lists only in-frame clones, some missing. The sample records about 5,700 clones, about 85% being singletons. The tumor samples were collected prior to definitive surgery or chemotherapy. Sequenced sample: tumor tissue. The source is a human donor with high-grade serous ovarian cancer.

V gene TRBV5-1 combines with J gene TRBJ2-1; D is possibly TRBD2 (7 bases). Germline values: CDR1 SGHRS, CDR2 YFSETQ. The V end lost 4 bases, the J end lost 4 bases, and 15 bases lay between the germline ends. This CDR3 is 15 amino acids long. DNA for the CDR3: TGCGCCAGCAGCCGAGGGGGGGAGCTTTACAATGAGCAGTTCTTC. This translates into CASSRGGELYNEQFF. The entire variable domain, with the rest obtained from reference TRBV5-1 and TRBJ2-1, is as follows: KAGVTQTPRYLIKTRGQQVTLSCSPISGHRSVSWYQQTPGQGLQFLFEYFSETQRNKGNFPGRFSGRQFSNSRSEMNVSTLELGDSALYLCASSRGGELYNEQFFGPGTRLTVL.

The chain couples TRBV4-2 to TRBJ1-5; 7 positions match TRBD1. The ends lost 0 bases at V and 3 bases at J; junction bases unmatched: 5. This CDR3 comprises 16 residues. The germline CDR1 and CDR2 sequences are LGHNA and YNFKEQ. CDR3 sequence reads: CASSQDRDRANQPQHF. CDR3 sequence (DNA): TGTGCCAGCAGCCAAGATAGAGACAGGGCCAATCAGCCCCAGCATTTT.

The J gene is TRBJ1-1, the V gene TRBV5-6; weak D call: TRBD1 (5 bases). This CDR3 contains 13 residues. CDR1 SGHDT and CDR2 YYEEEE come from the germline V gene. The V end was cut by 0 bases, the J end by 3 bases, with 6 bases between. CDR3 DNA sequence: TGTGCCAGCAGCTTGGGGGGGGACACTGAAGCTTTCTTT. Amino acids: CASSLGGDTEAFF.

This chain joins TRBV7-6 and TRBJ2-3; the match to TRBD1 covers 7 bases. Germline trimming cut 5 bases from V and 6 bases from J; bases unmatched to any gene: 11. CDR1 SGHVS and CDR2 FNYEAQ come from the germline V gene. The CDR3 has 15 amino acids. The CDR3 region has the DNA TGTGCCAGCAGCCAAGGACAGGCCCACGGGGATACGCAGTATTTT. This gives the protein CASSQGQAHGDTQYF.

The chain uses TRBV28 and TRBJ1-4; TRBD1 matches at 8 bases. Germline V gives CDR1 MDHEN, CDR2 SYDVKM. CDR3 length: 15 residues. V shed 0 bases, J shed 8 bases, and the junction held 5 bases outside the gene matches. The CDR3 DNA sequence: TGTGCCAGCAGTTTATGGGGCAGGGGGCAAGAAAAACTGTTTTTT. Translated: CASSLWGRGQEKLFF.

The chain combines TRBV28 with TRBJ1-1; D is ambiguous. This CDR3 region has 14 residues. Trimming shortened V by 6 bases and J by 0 bases, and 11 bases separated the two germline ends. Germline V gene data show CDR1 as MDHEN and CDR2 as SYDVKM. CDR3 sequence (DNA): TGTGCCAGCAGCGTCCCAAGTATGAACACTGAAGCTTTCTTT. It yields the protein CASSVPSMNTEAFF.

The rearrangement links TRBV19 to TRBJ1-5; D uncertain. This CDR3 spans 15 amino acids. CDR1 is LNHDA and CDR2 is SQIVND in the germline V gene (reference sequence). The V end lost 4 bases, the J end lost 3 bases, and 13 bases lay between the germline ends. The CDR3, as DNA: TGTGCCAGTAGTACCCGAGACGGGTTCAATCAGCCCCAGCATTTT. It translates to CASSTRDGFNQPQHF. Supplemented by reference TRBV19 and TRBJ1-5, the full variable domain reads DGGITQSPKYLFRKEGQNVTLSCEQNLNHDAMYWYRQDPGQGLRLIYYSQIVNDFQKGDIAEGYSVSREKKESFPLTVTSAQKNPTAFYLCASSTRDGFNQPQHFGDGTRLSIL.

The gene calls are TRBV4-3 and TRBJ2-6; 8 bases map to TRBD1. V lost 0 bases, J lost 0 bases, and 4 bases stayed unmatched. The CDR3 runs 18 residues. The germline V gene encodes CDR1 LGHNA and CDR2 YSLEER. CDR3: CASSQDRGQYSGANVLTF. The CDR3 DNA sequence: TGCGCCAGCAGCCAAGACAGGGGGCAGTACTCTGGGGCCAACGTCCTGACTTTC.

This clone was seen just once. The CDR3 DNA is TGTGCCAGCAGCTTATGGTCCTCTGAGCAGTTCTTC. It is translated as CASSLWSSEQFF. The chain recombines TRBV11-3 with TRBJ2-1; D is unclear. The germline CDR1 and CDR2 sequences are SGHNT and YENEEA. There are 12 residues in the CDR3. Trimming pared 2 bases from V and 9 bases from J, leaving 8 bases between.

Here the CDR3 reads CASSLGGQWGYTF. The CDR3 region has the DNA TGTGCCAGCAGCTTAGGGGGACAATGGGGCTACACCTTC. The chain couples TRBV5-4 to TRBJ1-2; a weak D match, TRBD1 (6 bases). The CDR3 length is 13 residues. Germline V lookup: CDR1 SGHNT, CDR2 YYREEE (reference sequence). Trimming took off 2 bases at V and 8 bases at J, with 13 bases between the two ends. Drawing the rest from reference TRBV5-4 and TRBJ1-2, the complete variable domain is ETGVTQSPTHLIKTRGQQVTLRCSSQSGHNTVSWYQQALGQGPQFIFQYYREEENGRGNFPPRFSGLQFPNYSSELNVNALELDDSALYLCASSLGGQWGYTFGSGTRLTVV.

The V call is TRBV27, the J call TRBJ2-3; 13 positions match TRBD2. V shed 6 bases and J 5 bases; nucleotides not matched to a gene: 5. The CDR3 runs to 15 residues. Germline assignment: CDR1 MNHEY and CDR2 SMNVEV (reference sequence). The CDR3 is CASSPGLAGIDTQYF. The CDR3 region has the DNA TGTGCCAGCAGCCCGGGACTAGCGGGGATAGATACGCAGTATTTT.

The rearrangement uses TRBV5-1 and TRBJ2-5, with D unresolved. Germline V gene data show CDR1 as SGHRS and CDR2 as YFSETQ. The CDR3 extends over 13 amino acids. Trimming took 0 bases from V and 1 from J, leaving 4 bases between them. CDR3 sequence (DNA): TGCGCCAGCAGCTTGGGTCGCCAAGAGACCCAGTACTTC. It is translated as CASSLGRQETQYF.

The chain is built from TRBV27 and TRBJ2-1, with a weak D call TRBD1 (5 bases). The CDR3 length is 16 residues. Germline CDR1 reads MNHEY; CDR2 reads SMNVEV (reference sequence). V lost 2 bases to trimming and J lost 0 bases, with 11 bases between them. CDR3 in DNA: TGTGCCAGCAGTTTACCACAGGCGAGCTCCTACAATGAGCAGTTCTTC. It translates to CASSLPQASSYNEQFF.

The chain couples TRBV7-9 to TRBJ2-7; 9 bases line up with TRBD1. Germline V CDR1 and CDR2: SEHNR, FQNEAQ (reference sequence). Unmatched junction bases numbered 10, after V lost 5 bases and J lost 5 bases. CDR3 size: 15 residues. The CDR3 DNA reads TGTGCCAGCAGCGCGAGATCCGGGACAGGGCACGAGCAGTACTTC. Amino acid sequence: CASSARSGTGHEQYF.

The V gene is TRBV19, the J gene TRBJ2-5; TRBD1 aligns across 8 bases. The CDR3 runs 14 residues. Germline CDR1 LNHDA, CDR2 SQIVND (reference sequence). J lost 5 bases, V lost 6 bases, and 8 bases had no gene match. The CDR3 reads CASRPGGAGETQYF. The CDR3 DNA is TGTGCCAGTAGACCAGGGGGCGCCGGGGAGACCCAGTACTTC.

The chain joins TRBV4-2 to TRBJ1-2; D remains unclear. This CDR3 is 16 amino acids long. Germline V CDR1 and CDR2: LGHNA, YNFKEQ. V was clipped by 0 bases and J by 0 bases, with 11 bases between them. The CDR3 reads CASSQDLIGSNYGYTF. The CDR3 nucleotides read TGTGCCAGCAGCCAAGATCTCATCGGATCTAACTATGGCTACACCTTC.

V gene TRBV13 combines with J gene TRBJ2-1; TRBD2 might be the D (5 bases). The germline V gene encodes CDR1 PRHDT and CDR2 FYEKMQ (reference sequence). The CDR3 spans 14 residues. V lost 1 base, J lost 8 bases, and 12 bases lay in between. As DNA, the CDR3 is TGTGCCAGCAGCTTAGCGGCCGGGCGGGATGAGCAGTTCTTC. It translates to CASSLAAGRDEQFF.

This clone was recorded a few times. This CDR3 reads CASSLGAGGFTEAFF. DNA for the CDR3: TGTGCCAGCAGCTTAGGGGCGGGCGGGTTCACTGAAGCTTTCTTT. The chain employs TRBV5-4 and TRBJ1-1, with TRBD1 as a possible D gene (5 bases). Deletions cut 2 bases from V and 4 bases from J, with 15 bases between. The germline CDR1 and CDR2 sequences are SGHNT and YYREEE (reference sequence). This CDR3 region has 15 residues.

CDR3 protein: CSGHQGGNEQFF. CDR3 DNA: TGCAGCGGCCATCAGGGGGGGAATGAGCAGTTCTTC. This chain links TRBV29-1 with TRBJ2-1; D tentatively fits TRBD1 or TRBD2 (7 bases each). V was shortened by 7 bases and J by 7 bases, with 14 bases between the two germline ends. Germline V CDR1 and CDR2: SQVTM, ANQGSEA. The CDR3 sequence is 12 residues long.

This chain uses TRBV9 with TRBJ1-2; D possibly corresponds to TRBD1 (6 bases). The V end was cut by 3 bases, the J end by 7 bases, with 16 bases between. CDR1 is SGDLS and CDR2 is YYNGEE in the germline V gene. The length of the CDR3 is 14 residues. The CDR3 loop is CASSAHQEGGGYTF. CDR3 coding DNA: TGTGCCAGCAGCGCACACCAGGAGGGGGGTGGCTACACCTTC.

The V gene is TRBV4-3, the J gene TRBJ2-1; D gene uncertain. Germline CDR1 LGHNA, CDR2 YSLEER. V dropped 0 bases and J dropped 0 bases, with 12 bases sitting between them. The CDR3 is made up of 17 amino acids. The CDR3 sequence is CASSQDIETGSYNEQFF. CDR3 nucleotide sequence: TGCGCCAGCAGCCAAGACATCGAGACGGGCTCCTACAATGAGCAGTTCTTC.

The CDR3 reads CASRDGTSSYEQYF. CDR3 bases: TGTGCCAGCAGGGACGGGACATCCTCCTACGAGCAGTACTTC. J is TRBJ2-7 and V is TRBV6-6; TRBD1 is a possible D gene (6 bases). Germline V gene sequence: CDR1 MNHNY, CDR2 SVGAGI (reference sequence). V was cut by 6 bases and J by 0 bases, with 12 bases left in between. The CDR3 has 14 residues.

This chain uses TRBV5-1 with TRBJ1-2; no clear D gene. Deletions cut 4 bases from V and 2 bases from J, with 9 bases between. Germline CDR1 and CDR2: SGHRS and YFSETQ. The length of the CDR3 is 13 residues. The CDR3 region is CASSPEPNYGYTF. DNA for the CDR3: TGCGCCAGCAGCCCGGAGCCCAACTATGGCTACACCTTC.

The V and J genes are TRBV7-9 and TRBJ1-2; D gene ambiguous. The CDR3 sequence is 14 residues long. Germline assignment: CDR1 SEHNR and CDR2 FQNEAQ (reference sequence). Trimming took 0 bases from V and 8 from J, leaving 13 bases between them. This CDR3 is CASSLAGSQRGYTF. The CDR3 DNA is TGTGCCAGCAGCTTAGCAGGCAGCCAGAGGGGCTACACCTTC.

The chain carries TRBV5-1 and TRBJ2-1; D is perhaps TRBD1 (6 bases). V lost 0 bases and J lost 2, with 12 bases in between. Germline CDR1 and CDR2: SGHRS and YFSETQ. This CDR3 contains 16 residues. The CDR3 protein is CASSLAGTLTYNEQFF. The CDR3 coding sequence is TGCGCCAGCAGCTTGGCCGGGACACTCACCTACAATGAGCAGTTCTTC.